This entry describes one T cell receptor beta chain. Its target is unknown. Sequenced by immunoSEQ multiplex PCR; TCRdb stores in-frame clones only, minus some. The sample has more than 25,000 clones, around 86% seen once. The data were taken from a study of STAT5B mutations in CD4+ large granular lymphocyte leukemia. Points from the study as a whole: Higher CD4+ than CD8+ T-LGLL clonality might reflect small sample size. No patients shared main leukemic clonotypes, though less than 30% appeared at low frequency elsewhere.

The source of this sequence is a human donor in good health. Sequenced: CD4+ T cells from blood buffy coats.

This CDR3 reads CASSLNMISGMGQGRALGYEQYV. CDR3 DNA: TGTGCCAGCAGTTTGAACATGATAAGCGGGATGGGCCAGGGTAGGGCCCTAGGATACGAGCAGTACGTC. The chain recombines TRBV28 with TRBJ2-7; 7 bases fit TRBD2. With V trimmed by 3 bases and J by 4 bases, 33 bases remained unmatched. There are 23 residues in the CDR3. Germline CDR1 and CDR2: MDHEN and SYDVKM.